Below, one TCR beta chain is given with its context. Researchers ran the PCR with 60 Vbeta and 13 Jbeta primers. Clones were read by immunoSEQ multiplex PCR, and TCRdb kept only the in-frame ones, dropping some. The sample's table shows tens of thousands of clones. The data belong to a study of cytomegalovirus exposure and HLA in healthy donors. Looked up from germline, CDR1 is KGHSH and CDR2 is LQKENI. The CDR3 totals 15 residues. V was pared by 2 bases and J by 5 bases, with 12 bases between. This clonotype was obtained from a human donor in good health. J is TRBJ1-4 and V is TRBV18; D remains unclear. The sequenced sample consisted of PBMCs. The CDR3 DNA is TGTGCCAGCTCACCATTGGGCAGCACAAATGAAAAACTGTTTTTT. It yields the protein CASSPLGSTNEKLFF.